The 21 T cell receptor beta chains given below trace back to one sample, sequenced in a study of blood T cells in healthy people across ages. Alongside a J-beta primer mix, a sample-barcoded 5' primer served in a second PCR lasting roughly 7 to 11 cycles. One entry per CDR3 protein results from TCRdb running MiXCR on the 5' RACE reads. This sample has fewer than 1,000,000 distinct CDR3 sequences, with 35% to 60% found just once. Material for sequencing was blood. These receptors originate from a man older than 75 in good health.

The chain couples TRBV28 to TRBJ2-7; TRBD1 agrees at 7 bases. This CDR3 contains 14 residues. CDR1 is MDHEN, CDR2 SYDVKM, per germline. J gave up 6 bases and V 6 bases, and 11 bases lay outside the gene matches. The CDR3 DNA sequence: TGTGCCAGCAGAGATCAGGGGGTTTACGGCGAGCAGTACTTC. This gives the protein CASRDQGVYGEQYF.

This clonotype occurred many times. V usage is TRBV29-1 and J usage is TRBJ2-5; D is unresolved. Deletions cut 6 bases from V and 5 bases from J, with 10 bases between. CDR1 SQVTM and CDR2 ANQGSEA come from the germline V gene. This CDR3 is 11 amino acids long. For the CDR3, the DNA is TGCAGCGTCGGCCTTCTGGAGACCCAGTACTTC. Translated: CSVGLLETQYF.

The gene calls are TRBV6-1 and TRBJ1-5; no definite D call. This CDR3 has 14 amino acids. V was shortened by 3 bases and J by 0 bases, with 6 bases between the two germline ends. CDR1 is MNHNS and CDR2 is SASEGT in the germline V gene. The CDR3: CASSDRNSNQPQHF. CDR3 nucleotides: TGTGCCAGCAGTGACAGGAATAGCAATCAGCCCCAGCATTTT.

This clonotype has just a few counts. This CDR3 reads CASSFGGVTDTQYF. DNA of the CDR3: TGCGCCAGCAGCTTCGGCGGGGTCACAGATACGCAGTATTTT. This chain links TRBV5-1 with TRBJ2-3, with D perhaps matching TRBD2 (6 bases). Germline loops: CDR1 SGHRS, CDR2 YFSETQ. Trimming cost V 2 bases and J 2 bases, with 9 bases left between them. This CDR3 region has 14 residues.

A few counts support this clonotype. Here the CDR3 DNA reads TGTGCCAGCAGTGTTGGGTCCGGTCCTAAGTCGCAGTATTTT. It translates to CASSVGSGPKSQYF. The V and J genes are TRBV6-1 and TRBJ2-3; D ambiguous. With 4 bases removed from V and 10 bases from J, the gap between germline ends came to 18 bases. CDR3 length: 14 residues. Germline V gene sequence: CDR1 MNHNS, CDR2 SASEGT.

About this clonotype itself: The junction shows a germline mismatch at one end, possibly a read error. The chain employs TRBV5-1 and TRBJ2-6; 8 nucleotides align to TRBD1. Looked up from germline, CDR1 is SGHRS and CDR2 is YFSETQ. This CDR3 is built from 19 residues. CDR3 in DNA: TGCGCCAGCAGCTTGGCCTCGGACAGGGTCCCCTCTGGGGCCAACGTCCAGACTTTC. This sequence encodes CASSLASDRVPSGANVQTF.

This clonotype was observed a handful of times. The CDR3 DNA follows: TGCAGTGCTGCCTATCTAGCGGGAGGGCCCCCTTGGGAGACCCAGTACTTC. Protein product: CSAAYLAGGPPWETQYF. The genes are TRBV20-1 and TRBJ2-5; 12 bases match TRBD2. Per germline, CDR1 DFQATT and CDR2 SNEGSKA (reference sequence). The CDR3 contains 17 residues. J lost 5 bases, V lost 5 bases, and 15 bases had no gene match.

The V call is TRBV3-1, the J call TRBJ2-7; 8 bases agree with TRBD2. The germline V gene has CDR1 LGHDT and CDR2 YNNKEL (reference sequence). V lost 8 bases to trimming and J lost 6 bases; unmatched junction nucleotides: 9. The CDR3 runs 13 residues. The CDR3 sequence: CASRAGGEGEQYF. The CDR3 nucleotides are TGTGCCAGCCGGGCGGGAGGTGAGGGCGAGCAGTACTTC.

On this clonotype itself: With a much larger clone just one base away, this may be a read error. V gene TRBV12-3 or TRBV12-4 combines with J gene TRBJ2-1; perhaps TRBD2 as D (5 bases). TRBJ2-7 explains the end of the DNA better; the J call may be wrong. This CDR3 comprises 19 residues. The CDR3 region is CASSSFFPPGILSYNEQYF. DNA of the CDR3: TGTGCCAGCAGTTCATTTTTTCCCCCCGGGATCCTCTCCTACAATGAGCAGTACTTC.

This clonotype was seen a few times. V usage is TRBV20-1 and J usage is TRBJ2-1, with a possible D match to TRBD2 (5 bases). CDR1 and CDR2 (germline): DFQATT, SNEGSKA (reference sequence). V was clipped by 2 bases and J by 1 base, with 12 bases between them. The CDR3 extends over 15 amino acids. In DNA form, the CDR3 reads TGCAGTGCTAGACTGTGGGAGAAGTCCTACAATGAGCAGTTCTTC. This codes for CSARLWEKSYNEQFF.

The chain combines TRBV12-3 or TRBV12-4 with TRBJ2-1; D gene uncertain. The J call could be wrong; TRBJ2-7 is a better fit for the DNA end. This CDR3 is 14 amino acids long. The CDR3, as DNA: TGTGCCAGCAGCCAATTACACGCCAACAATGAGCAGTACTTC. It encodes CASSQLHANNEQYF.

The chain joins TRBV5-6 to TRBJ2-5; possible D gene TRBD2, 6 bases. V was shortened by 4 bases and J by 9 bases, with 16 bases between the two germline ends. From germline, CDR1 is SGHDT and CDR2 YYEEEE. This CDR3 is built from 13 residues. In DNA form, the CDR3 reads TGTGCCAGCAGCCAGACAGCATGGGAGGCCCAGTACTTC. It translates to CASSQTAWEAQYF.

This clonotype appeared a few times. This chain links TRBV6-6 with TRBJ2-2, with D hard to call. V dropped 0 bases and J dropped 5 bases, with 4 bases sitting between them. CDR1 is MNHNY, CDR2 SVGAGI, per germline (reference sequence). There are 13 residues in the CDR3. The CDR3 DNA sequence: TGTGCCAGCAGTTACTCGATAACCGGGGAGCTGTTTTTT. Amino acids: CASSYSITGELFF.

In its sample, this clonotype was seen a few times. The chain couples TRBV28 to TRBJ2-3; possible D gene TRBD1, 7 bases. Germline CDR1 reads MDHEN; CDR2 reads SYDVKM. V was shortened by 8 bases and J by 4 bases, with 19 bases between the two germline ends. The CDR3 runs to 15 residues. The CDR3, as DNA: TGTGCCAGCCTGGAGGCGCAGGGGGGCCCAGATACGCAGTATTTT. Translated, it gives CASLEAQGGPDTQYF.

This clonotype has only a few counts. CDR3 sequence reads: CASSQDGGTEQYF. The CDR3 DNA is TGCGCCAGCAGCCAAGATGGAGGGACCGAGCAGTACTTC. The chain joins TRBV4-3 to TRBJ2-7, with a tentative D call TRBD2 (6 bases). The CDR3 is 13 amino acids. Germline loops: CDR1 LGHNA, CDR2 YSLEER. V dropped 0 bases and J dropped 6 bases, with 9 bases sitting between them.

This chain joins TRBV29-1 and TRBJ2-2, with TRBD2 matching 12 bases. Germline V gene sequence: CDR1 SQVTM, CDR2 ANQGSEA. V was pared by 0 bases and J by 6 bases, with 5 bases of the junction left unmatched. This CDR3 is 16 amino acids long. The CDR3 protein is CSVEELTSGSPGELFF. As DNA, the CDR3 is TGCAGCGTTGAAGAACTGACTAGCGGGAGCCCCGGGGAGCTGTTTTTT.

In its sample, this clonotype was seen many times. The V and J genes are TRBV27 and TRBJ2-7; TRBD1 matches at 9 bases. CDR1 is MNHEY and CDR2 is SMNVEV in the germline V gene (reference sequence). V was clipped by 5 bases and J by 5 bases; unmatched bases: 7. The CDR3 loop spans 14 amino acids. The CDR3 is CASSPGQGLHEQYF. The CDR3 DNA sequence: TGTGCCAGCAGTCCGGGACAGGGCCTCCACGAGCAGTACTTC.

J is TRBJ2-3 and V is TRBV29-1; TRBD1 is a possible D gene (6 bases). Germline V gene data show CDR1 as SQVTM and CDR2 as ANQGSEA. CDR3 size: 14 residues. Trimming cost V 2 bases and J 4 bases, with 13 bases left between them. CDR3 sequence (DNA): TGCAGCGTTGAATTGGGCAGGGGAGCAGATACGCAGTATTTT. Residues: CSVELGRGADTQYF.

The chain combines TRBV21-1 with TRBJ1-2; the table's D call of TRBD1 was not tested on the DNA. TRBV21-1 is a pseudogene segment. This CDR3 contains 17 residues. CDR3 residues: CASSKDPETGRHYGYTF. The CDR3, as DNA: TGTGCCAGCAGCAAAGACCCCGAAACGGGCAGGCACTATGGCTACACCTTC.

This chain joins TRBV20-1 and TRBJ2-7, with 10 bases identical to TRBD2. The DNA matches TRBJ2-5 better at its end, which makes the J call doubtful. This CDR3 spans 16 amino acids. CDR1 and CDR2 (germline): DFQATT, SNEGSKA (reference sequence). CDR3 nucleotide sequence: TGCAGTGCTAGAGACCGAGCGGGAGGGCCTGGCGAGACCCAGTACTTC. Protein: CSARDRAGGPGETQYF.

This clonotype has just a few counts. The chain links TRBV5-1 to TRBJ2-7; a possible D gene is TRBD2 (6 bases). Germline V lookup: CDR1 SGHRS, CDR2 YFSETQ. With 0 bases removed from V and 7 bases from J, the gap between germline ends came to 17 bases. This CDR3 has 15 residues. The CDR3 DNA reads TGCGCCAGCAGCTTGGTTGTGGGAGGCCCGCGGGAGCAGTACTTC. It yields the protein CASSLVVGGPREQYF.